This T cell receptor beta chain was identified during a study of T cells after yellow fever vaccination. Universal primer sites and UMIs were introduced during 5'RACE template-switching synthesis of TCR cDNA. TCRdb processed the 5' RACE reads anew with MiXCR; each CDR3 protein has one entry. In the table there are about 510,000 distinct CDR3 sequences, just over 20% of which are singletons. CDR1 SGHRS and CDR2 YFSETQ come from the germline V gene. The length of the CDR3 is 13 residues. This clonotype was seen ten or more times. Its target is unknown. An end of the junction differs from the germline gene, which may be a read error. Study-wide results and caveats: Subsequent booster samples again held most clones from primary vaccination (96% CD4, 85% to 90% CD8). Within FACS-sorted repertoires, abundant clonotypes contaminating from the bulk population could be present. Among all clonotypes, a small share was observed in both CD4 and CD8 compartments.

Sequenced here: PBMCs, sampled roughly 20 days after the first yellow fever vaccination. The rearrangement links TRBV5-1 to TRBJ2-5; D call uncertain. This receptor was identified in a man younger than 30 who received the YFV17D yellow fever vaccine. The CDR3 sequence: CASSLGSGETQYF. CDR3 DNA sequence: TGTGCCAGCAGCTTAGGTTCCGGGGAGACCCAGTACTTC.